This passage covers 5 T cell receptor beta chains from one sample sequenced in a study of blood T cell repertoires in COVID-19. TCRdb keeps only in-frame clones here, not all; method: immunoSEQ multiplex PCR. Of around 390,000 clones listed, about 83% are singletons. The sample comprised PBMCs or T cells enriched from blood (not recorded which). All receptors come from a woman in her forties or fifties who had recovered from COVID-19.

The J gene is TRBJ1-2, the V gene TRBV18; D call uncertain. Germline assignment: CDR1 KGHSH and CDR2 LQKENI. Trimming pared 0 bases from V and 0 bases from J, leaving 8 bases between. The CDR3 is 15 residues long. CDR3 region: CASSPPLSANYGYTF. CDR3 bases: TGTGCCAGCTCACCACCCCTCTCAGCTAACTATGGCTACACCTTC.

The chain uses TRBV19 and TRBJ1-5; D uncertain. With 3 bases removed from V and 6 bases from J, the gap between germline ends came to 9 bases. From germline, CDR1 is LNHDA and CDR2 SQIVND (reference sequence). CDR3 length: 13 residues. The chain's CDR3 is CASSIRGSQPQHF. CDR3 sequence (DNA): TGTGCCAGTAGTATTAGAGGGAGTCAGCCCCAGCATTTT.

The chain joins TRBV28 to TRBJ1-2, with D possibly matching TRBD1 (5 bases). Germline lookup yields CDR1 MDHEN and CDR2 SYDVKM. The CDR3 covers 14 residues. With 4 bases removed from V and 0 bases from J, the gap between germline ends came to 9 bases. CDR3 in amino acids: CASSSTTANYGYTF. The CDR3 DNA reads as TGTGCCAGCAGTTCCACGACAGCTAACTATGGCTACACCTTC.

The CDR3 spells CASSQEGHFGNTEAFF. The CDR3 DNA reads as TGCGCCAGCAGCCAAGAGGGACACTTCGGGAACACTGAAGCTTTCTTT. The chain couples TRBV4-3 to TRBJ1-1; maybe TRBD1 (6 bases). V lost 0 bases, J lost 1 base, and 12 bases lay in between. The CDR3 has 16 amino acids. Germline V gene sequence: CDR1 LGHNA, CDR2 YSLEER.

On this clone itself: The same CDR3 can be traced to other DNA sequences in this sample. The CDR3 here is CASSSGGSYEQYF. As DNA, the CDR3 is TGTGCCAGTAGTAGCGGGGGCTCCTACGAGCAGTACTTC. The rearrangement links TRBV19 to TRBJ2-7; 7 bases line up with TRBD2. With 4 bases clipped from V and 0 bases from J, the junction kept 0 bases outside the gene matches. Germline V CDR1 and CDR2: LNHDA, SQIVND (reference sequence). CDR3 length equals 13 residues.